This entry features one TCR beta chain sequence. As originally analysed: Amplification of reference gene primers was used by the study to estimate nucleated cell counts. Profiling relied on immunoSEQ multiplex PCR, and the TCRdb table lists in-frame clones only, not all of them. The DNA gave D and trimming, while V, J and clone size come from that table. The data show approximately 41,000 clones, about 89% seen once. The data were obtained in a study of blood T cell repertoires in COVID-19. The overall study: The origin of the acute and convalescent COVID-19 samples was the United States, Italy and Spain. The cDNA or gDNA used as material had been derived from T cells, B-cell-depleted T cells, or PBMCs.

The CDR3 has 16 amino acids. Per the germline V gene, CDR1 is SGHDN and CDR2 is FVKESK. J gave up 1 base and V 3 bases, and 7 bases lay outside the gene matches. This chain connects TRBV14 to TRBJ1-1, with TRBD1 matching over 8 bases. This sequence was found in a man aged 45-60 years with active COVID-19. Sequencing input: peripheral blood. CDR3 in amino acids: CASSHLTGAGNTEAFF. CDR3 DNA: TGTGCCAGCAGCCACCTGACAGGGGCCGGGAACACTGAAGCTTTCTTT. Together with reference TRBV14 and TRBJ1-1, the CDR3 gives the full variable domain: EAGVTQFPSHSVIEKGQTVTLRCDPISGHDNLYWYRRVMGKEIKFLLHFVKESKQDESGMPNNRFLAERTGGTYSTLKVQPAELEDSGVYFCASSHLTGAGNTEAFFGQGTRLTVV.